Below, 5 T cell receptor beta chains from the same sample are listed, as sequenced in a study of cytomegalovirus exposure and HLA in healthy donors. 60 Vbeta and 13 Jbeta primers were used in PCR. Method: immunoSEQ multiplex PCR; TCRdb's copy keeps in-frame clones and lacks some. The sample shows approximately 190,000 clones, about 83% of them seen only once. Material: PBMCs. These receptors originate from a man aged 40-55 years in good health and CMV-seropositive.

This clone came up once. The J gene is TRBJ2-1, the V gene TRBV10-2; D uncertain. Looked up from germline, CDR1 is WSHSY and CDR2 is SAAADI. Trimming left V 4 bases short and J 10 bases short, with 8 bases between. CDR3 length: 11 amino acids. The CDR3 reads CASSGLWEQFF. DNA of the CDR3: TGCGCCAGCAGTGGGCTTTGGGAGCAGTTCTTC.

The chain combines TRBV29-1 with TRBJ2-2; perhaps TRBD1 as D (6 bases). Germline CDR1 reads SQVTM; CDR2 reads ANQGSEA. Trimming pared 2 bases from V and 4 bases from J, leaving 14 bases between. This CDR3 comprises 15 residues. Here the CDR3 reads CSVEPRDKGTGELFF. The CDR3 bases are TGCAGCGTTGAACCCAGGGACAAGGGCACCGGGGAGCTGTTTTTT.

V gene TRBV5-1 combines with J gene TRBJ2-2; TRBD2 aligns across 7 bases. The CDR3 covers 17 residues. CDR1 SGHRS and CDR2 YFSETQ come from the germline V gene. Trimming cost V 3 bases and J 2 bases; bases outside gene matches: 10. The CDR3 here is CASSWSSSGLNTGELFF. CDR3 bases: TGCGCCAGCAGCTGGTCCTCTAGCGGATTAAACACCGGGGAGCTGTTTTTT.

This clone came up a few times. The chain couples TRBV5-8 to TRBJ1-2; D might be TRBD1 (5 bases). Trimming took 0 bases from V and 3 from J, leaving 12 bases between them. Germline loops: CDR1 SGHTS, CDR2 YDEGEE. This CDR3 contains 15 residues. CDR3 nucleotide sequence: TGTGCCAGCAGCTTGGGGCGGGGGACCCACTATGGCTACACCTTC. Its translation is CASSLGRGTHYGYTF.

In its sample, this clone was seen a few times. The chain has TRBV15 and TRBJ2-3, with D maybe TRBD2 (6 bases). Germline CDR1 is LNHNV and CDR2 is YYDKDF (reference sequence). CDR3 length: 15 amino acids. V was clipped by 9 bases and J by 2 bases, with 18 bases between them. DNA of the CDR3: TGTGCCACGACGGAAGGTAGCGGAAACACAGATACGCAGTATTTT. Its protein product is CATTEGSGNTDTQYF. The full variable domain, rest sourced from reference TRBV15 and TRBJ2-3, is DAMVIQNPRYQVTQFGKPVTLSCSQTLNHNVMYWYQQKSSQAPKLLFHYYDKDFNNEADTPDNFQSRRPNTSFCFLDIRSPGLGDTAMYLCATTEGSGNTDTQYFGPGTRLTVL.